One sample yielded the 13 T cell receptor beta chains listed below, sequenced in a study of T-cell reconstitution after alpha-beta-depleted transplantation in children. The library targeted TCRbeta and was prepared with unique molecular identifiers. TCRdb passed the PCR reads through MiXCR, listing each CDR3 protein once. The repertoire holds 250,000 to 400,000 distinct CDR3 sequences, with around 25% as singletons. The sample consisted of PBMCs, mostly from graft donor cells, taken 180 days after TCRalphabeta/CD19-depleted stem cell transplant. These receptors came from a male patient younger than 18 who had a stem cell transplant for acute lymphoblastic leukemia, so the T cells may come from the graft donor.

The rearrangement uses TRBV6-5 and TRBJ2-5; maybe TRBD2 (5 bases). Germline V gives CDR1 MNHEY, CDR2 SVGAGI. Trimming took off 5 bases at V and 1 base at J, with 11 bases between the two ends. The CDR3 is 14 residues long. CDR3 bases: TGTGCCAGCAGTCTACTAGGGATCCAAGAGACCCAGTACTTC. Amino acids: CASSLLGIQETQYF.

This clonotype was recorded a few times. The rearrangement uses TRBV25-1 and TRBJ2-7; 8 bases fit TRBD1. CDR1 and CDR2 (germline): MGHDK, SYGVNS. The length of the CDR3 is 14 residues. The junction had 8 bases not matched to a gene; V was cut back by 4 bases and J by 6 bases. The CDR3 DNA reads as TGTGCCAGCAGTGGGGCAGGGGGCGGCGGCGAGCAGTACTTC. The encoded protein is CASSGAGGGGEQYF.

At least ten counts were recorded for this clonotype. This chain connects TRBV5-1 to TRBJ2-2, with 10 bases lining up with TRBD1. The germline V gene has CDR1 SGHRS and CDR2 YFSETQ. The CDR3 sequence is 15 residues long. J lost 4 bases, V lost 4 bases, and 4 bases had no gene match. Written as DNA, the CDR3 is TGCGCCAGCAGCGTGACAGGGGGCGGCACCGGGGAGCTGTTTTTT. Translating gives CASSVTGGGTGELFF.

The rearrangement links TRBV12-3 or TRBV12-4 to TRBJ2-1; 7 bases are a match to TRBD2. The CDR3 has 15 residues. V trimming: 0 bases; J trimming: 8 bases; junction bases outside the gene matches: 7. CDR3 coding DNA: TGTGCCAGCAGTTTAGCGCAGACTAGCATCGATGAGCAGTTCTTC. As protein: CASSLAQTSIDEQFF.

CDR3: CASMSTSGPGPYEQYF. CDR3 sequence (DNA): TGTGCCAGCATGTCGACTAGCGGTCCGGGCCCCTACGAGCAGTACTTC. The V call is TRBV7-6, the J call TRBJ2-7; 9 positions match TRBD2. Germline V gene sequence: CDR1 SGHVS, CDR2 FNYEAQ. The CDR3 extends over 16 amino acids. Losses at the gene ends were 7 bases for V and 2 bases for J; bases not matched to a gene: 12.

V gene TRBV15 combines with J gene TRBJ2-3; 8 bases align to TRBD2. CDR3 length: 16 amino acids. Trimming at V came to 1 base and at J to 2 bases, leaving 5 bases not matched to a gene. The germline gives CDR1 LNHNV, CDR2 YYDKDF (reference sequence). CDR3 DNA: TGTGCCACCAGCAGAGCGGCGGGAGGAACCACAGATACGCAGTATTTT. Translation gives CATSRAAGGTTDTQYF.

This clonotype was seen at least ten times. CDR3 in DNA: TGTGCCAGCAGCTGGCCGGCAAATTACGAGCAGTACTTC. Protein: CASSWPANYEQYF. The J gene is TRBJ2-7, the V gene TRBV7-9; no reliable D call. Looked up from germline, CDR1 is SEHNR and CDR2 is FQNEAQ (reference sequence). Trimming removed 4 bases at V and 4 bases at J, with 11 bases between. This CDR3 contains 13 residues.

This clonotype was detected only a few times. The chain uses TRBV5-1 and TRBJ2-2, with D uncertain. The CDR3 runs 15 residues. Germline V gene data show CDR1 as SGHRS and CDR2 as YFSETQ. V gave up 0 bases and J gave up 6 bases, with 12 bases separating them. The CDR3 protein is CASSLGTLRSGELFF. CDR3 in DNA: TGCGCCAGCAGCTTGGGGACCCTCCGATCCGGGGAGCTGTTTTTT. Full variable domain (remainder filled in from reference TRBV5-1 and TRBJ2-2): KAGVTQTPRYLIKTRGQQVTLSCSPISGHRSVSWYQQTPGQGLQFLFEYFSETQRNKGNFPGRFSGRQFSNSRSEMNVSTLELGDSALYLCASSLGTLRSGELFFGEGSRLTVL.

This clonotype was detected a few times. The chain employs TRBV12-3 or TRBV12-4 and TRBJ2-7; a possible D gene is TRBD2 (5 bases). Trimming took 3 bases from V and 3 from J, leaving 12 bases between them. The CDR3 has 14 amino acids. The CDR3 nucleotides are TGTGCCAGCAGTTTCCGCCTAGCAGGCTACGAGCAGTACTTC. Translation: CASSFRLAGYEQYF.

The CDR3 DNA sequence: TGCGCCAGCAGCTTGGCCGGCGGACTAGCGGGAGGGCCCAATGAGCAGTTCTTC. Translating it yields CASSLAGGLAGGPNEQFF. The chain uses TRBV5-1 and TRBJ2-1; 15 nucleotides agree with TRBD2. The V gene's germline CDR1 is SGHRS and CDR2 YFSETQ. The V and J ends lost 0 bases and 6 bases, in that order; junction bases with no gene match: 7. The CDR3 totals 18 residues.

The chain uses TRBV6-5 and TRBJ2-6; no clear D gene. CDR1 is MNHEY and CDR2 is SVGAGI in the germline V gene. CDR3 size: 14 residues. V dropped 0 bases and J dropped 0 bases, with 0 bases sitting between them. CDR3 region: CASSYSSGANVLTF. The CDR3, as DNA: TGTGCCAGCAGTTACTCCTCTGGGGCCAACGTCCTGACTTTC.

In its sample, this clonotype was seen a few times. This chain joins TRBV9 and TRBJ1-3; D ambiguous. Trimming cost V 0 bases and J 4 bases, with 8 bases left between them. The CDR3 covers 14 residues. Germline CDR1 reads SGDLS; CDR2 reads YYNGEE. The CDR3 protein is CASSVVPRGNTIYF. In DNA form, the CDR3 reads TGTGCCAGCAGCGTAGTTCCCAGGGGAAACACCATATATTTT.

This clonotype was observed a few times. This CDR3 reads CASSQDLTSGLLDNEQFF. The CDR3 bases are TGTGCCAGCAGCCAAGACCTGACTAGCGGGTTGCTGGACAATGAGCAGTTCTTC. The chain has TRBV14 and TRBJ2-1, with TRBD2 matching over 10 bases. Germline CDR1 is SGHDN and CDR2 is FVKESK. CDR3 size: 18 residues. J lost 5 bases, V lost 0 bases, and 10 bases had no gene match.